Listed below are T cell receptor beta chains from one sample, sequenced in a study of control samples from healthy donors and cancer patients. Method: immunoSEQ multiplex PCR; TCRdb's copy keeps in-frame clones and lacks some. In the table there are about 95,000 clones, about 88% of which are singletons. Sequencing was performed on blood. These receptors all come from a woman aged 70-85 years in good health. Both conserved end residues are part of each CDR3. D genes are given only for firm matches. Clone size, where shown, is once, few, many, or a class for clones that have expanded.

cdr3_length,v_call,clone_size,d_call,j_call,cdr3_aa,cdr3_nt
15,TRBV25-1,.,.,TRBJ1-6,CASSRDSSYNSPLHF,TGTGCCAGCTCTCGGGATAGCTCCTATAATTCACCCCTCCACTTT
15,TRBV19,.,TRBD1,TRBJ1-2,CASRQVQGTNYGYTF,TGTGCCAGTAGGCAAGTACAGGGGACAAACTATGGCTACACCTTC
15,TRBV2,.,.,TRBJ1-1,CASSDRAAGGIEAFF,TGTGCCAGCAGTGATCGGGCAGCGGGGGGGATTGAAGCTTTCTTT
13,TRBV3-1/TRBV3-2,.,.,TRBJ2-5,CASSQVAGQTQYF,TGTGCCAGCAGCCAAGTTGCGGGGCAGACCCAGTACTTC
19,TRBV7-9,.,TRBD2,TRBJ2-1,CASSLVTGSGGAYNGEQFF,TGTGCCAGCAGCTTAGTAACAGGTAGCGGGGGGGCGTATAACGGTGAGCAGTTCTTC
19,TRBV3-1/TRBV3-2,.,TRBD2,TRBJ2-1,CASSQEGGLAGGVHNEQFF,TGTGCCAGCAGCCAAGAAGGGGGGCTAGCGGGAGGCGTCCACAATGAGCAGTTCTTC
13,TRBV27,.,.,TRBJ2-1,CASSLSGGHEQFF,TGTGCCAGCAGTTTGAGTGGGGGGCATGAGCAGTTCTTC
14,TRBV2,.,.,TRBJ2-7,CASSEVTPLGEQYF,TGTGCCAGCAGTGAAGTGACTCCCTTGGGAGAGCAGTACTTC
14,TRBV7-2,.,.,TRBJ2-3,CASSLDPRADTQYF,TGTGCCAGCAGCTTAGATCCTCGGGCAGATACGCAGTATTTT
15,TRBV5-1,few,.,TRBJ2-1,CASSTGGGSFDEQFF,TGCGCCAGCAGCACGGGGGGCGGGAGTTTCGATGAGCAGTTCTTC
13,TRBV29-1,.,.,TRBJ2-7,CSVVRGPTYEQYF,TGCAGCGTTGTCCGCGGGCCGACCTACGAGCAGTACTTC
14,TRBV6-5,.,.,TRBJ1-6,CASSTTASNSPLHF,TGTGCCAGCAGTACGACAGCCTCTAATTCACCCCTCCACTTT
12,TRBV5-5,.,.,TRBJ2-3,CASSFSTDTQYF,TGTGCCAGCAGCTTTAGCACAGATACGCAGTATTTT
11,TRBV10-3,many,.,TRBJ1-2,CAISESSGYTF,TGTGCCATCAGTGAAAGCTCTGGCTACACCTTC
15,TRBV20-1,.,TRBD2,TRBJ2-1,CSASRGTSSWNEQFF,TGCAGTGCTAGTCGTGGGACTAGCAGTTGGAATGAGCAGTTCTTC
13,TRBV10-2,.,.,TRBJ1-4,CASERDPNEKLFF,TGCGCCAGTGAGAGGGACCCAAATGAAAAACTGTTTTTT
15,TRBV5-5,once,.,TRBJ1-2,CASSWGGSANYGYTF,TGTGCCAGCAGCTGGGGGGGCTCGGCTAACTATGGCTACACCTTC
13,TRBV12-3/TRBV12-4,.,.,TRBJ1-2,CASSFVGNYGYTF,TGTGCCAGCAGTTTTGTGGGTAACTATGGCTACACCTTC
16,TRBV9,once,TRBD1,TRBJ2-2,CASSGYRDRNTGELFF,TGTGCCAGCAGCGGATACCGGGACAGAAACACCGGGGAGCTGTTTTTT
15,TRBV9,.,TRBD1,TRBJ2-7,CASSHGGQGAYEQYF,TGTGCCAGCAGCCATGGCGGACAGGGAGCCTACGAGCAGTACTTC
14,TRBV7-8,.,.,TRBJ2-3,CASSSDAEGDTQYF,TGTGCCAGCAGCAGCGACGCGGAGGGGGATACGCAGTATTTT
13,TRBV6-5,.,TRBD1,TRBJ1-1,CASSLTGATEAFF,TGTGCCAGCAGCCTAACAGGGGCCACTGAAGCTTTCTTT